These T cell receptor beta chains were read from a single sample in a study of blood T cell repertoires in COVID-19. The assay was immunoSEQ multiplex PCR, and TCRdb's table has in-frame clones only and misses some. The sample yields tens of thousands of clones, roughly 87% seen once. The specimen sequenced was peripheral blood. The receptors come from a woman at least 80 years old with active or convalescent COVID-19. CDR3s include the opening cysteine and the closing phenylalanine or tryptophan. The D gene is left open where the match is weak. Clone sizes are given selectively: once, few, many, or a class where the clone is expanded.

v_gene,d_gene,j_gene,abundance,CDR3nt,CDR3aa
TRBV4-3,.,TRBJ1-6,few,TGCGCCAGCAGTAGTCAGGGTTGGACCTATAATTCACCCCTCCACTTT,CASSSQGWTYNSPLHF
TRBV4-3,TRBD1,TRBJ2-2,few,TGCGCCAGCAGCCAAGATGAGGACAGGGGGACCGGGGAGCTGTTTTTT,CASSQDEDRGTGELFF
TRBV11-3,.,TRBJ2-7,.,TGTGCCAGCAGCTTAGTTGACAACTACGAGCAGTACTTC,CASSLVDNYEQYF
TRBV5-8,TRBD1,TRBJ1-2,.,TGTGCCAGCAGACAACAGGGGCGGCCCTATGGCTACACCTTC,CASRQQGRPYGYTF
TRBV5-1,TRBD1,TRBJ1-6,.,TGCGCCAGCTCCCCGGGACAGGGGGTTTCTAATTCACCCCTCCACTTT,CASSPGQGVSNSPLHF
TRBV5-1,TRBD1,TRBJ2-7,.,TGCGCCAGCAGCAGACAGGGCTACGAGCAGTACTTC,CASSRQGYEQYF
TRBV6-2/TRBV6-3,TRBD1,TRBJ1-2,.,TGTGCCAGCAGTTACAGGGGGCGTTATTTTAACTATGGCTACACCTTC,CASSYRGRYFNYGYTF
TRBV18,.,TRBJ1-1,.,TGTGCCAGCTCACTCAGGCCGGGGAGGATGAACACTGAAGCTTTCTTT,CASSLRPGRMNTEAFF
TRBV27,.,TRBJ1-2,once,TGTGCCAGCAGTTTATCCAGGGGACCATATGGCTACACCTTC,CASSLSRGPYGYTF
TRBV6-2/TRBV6-3,.,TRBJ1-2,.,TGTGCCAGCAACCCAGACAGAGACTATGGCTACACCTTC,CASNPDRDYGYTF
TRBV18,.,TRBJ1-6,.,TGTGCCAGCTCACCCACCGACAGCAATAATTCACCCCTCCACTTT,CASSPTDSNNSPLHF